Shown below are 9 T cell receptor beta chains from a single sample sequenced in a study of cytomegalovirus exposure and HLA in healthy donors. Primers: 60 Vbeta forward and 13 Jbeta reverse. Profiling relied on immunoSEQ multiplex PCR, and the TCRdb table lists in-frame clones only, not all of them. The sample lists some 130,000 clones, roughly 80% occurring once. The sequenced sample consisted of PBMCs. These TCRs come from a female donor in good health and CMV-seronegative.

Here the CDR3 reads CASSFGGSTDTQYF. CDR3 bases: TGCGCCAGCAGCTTTGGCGGGAGCACAGATACGCAGTATTTT. The chain carries TRBV5-1 and TRBJ2-3, with D possibly TRBD2 on 5 matching bases. The CDR3 loop spans 14 amino acids. Germline V CDR1 and CDR2: SGHRS, YFSETQ. V dropped 2 bases and J dropped 0 bases, with 7 bases sitting between them.

This CDR3 is CASSYSAGGLTDTQYF. CDR3 nucleotide sequence: TGTGCCAGCAGTTACTCTGCAGGGGGCCTCACAGATACGCAGTATTTT. This chain joins TRBV6-5 and TRBJ2-3, with 8 bases that match TRBD1. The ends lost 0 bases at V and 2 bases at J; junction bases unmatched: 4. Per germline, CDR1 MNHEY and CDR2 SVGAGI. The CDR3 sequence is 16 residues long.

This clone was counted a single time. The V and J genes are TRBV2 and TRBJ2-5; 10 bases align to TRBD2. V was clipped by 5 bases and J by 1 base; unmatched bases: 4. Per the germline V gene, CDR1 is SNHLY and CDR2 is FYNNEI. This CDR3 is 15 amino acids long. The CDR3 protein is CASSPGLALQETQYF. The CDR3 region has the DNA TGTGCCAGCAGTCCGGGACTAGCGCTCCAAGAGACCCAGTACTTC.

The CDR3 sequence is CASSPRDRGDTEAFF. CDR3 DNA: TGCGCCAGCAGCCCCCGGGACAGGGGGGACACTGAAGCTTTCTTT. J is TRBJ1-1 and V is TRBV5-1; TRBD1 matches at 11 bases. CDR1 and CDR2 (germline): SGHRS, YFSETQ. This CDR3 is built from 15 residues. Losses at the gene ends were 4 bases for V and 3 bases for J; bases not matched to a gene: 5.

The chain recombines TRBV5-6 with TRBJ2-1; D is unresolved. There are 11 residues in the CDR3. CDR1 and CDR2 (germline): SGHDT, YYEEEE. V shed 3 bases and J shed 8 bases, with 6 bases lying between them. Here the CDR3 reads CASSSGYEQFF. CDR3 bases: TGTGCCAGCAGCTCGGGTTATGAGCAGTTCTTC.

The genes are TRBV1 and TRBJ2-7; the D call of TRBD2 is as the table states it, not checked on the DNA. TRBV1 is designated a pseudogene. The CDR3 is 16 residues long. In nucleotides, the CDR3 is TGCACCAGCAGCCCCCCTCTAGCGGAAAGCTCCTACGAGCAGTACTTC. Translating it yields CTSSPPLAESSYEQYF.

Only a few counts were recorded for this clone. The chain joins TRBV18 to TRBJ2-3, with D possibly being TRBD1 (6 bases). V dropped 4 bases and J dropped 0 bases, with 11 bases sitting between them. CDR1 is KGHSH, CDR2 LQKENI, per germline. This CDR3 is 15 amino acids long. DNA for the CDR3: TGTGCCAGCTCACTAAACCAGGGGAGCACAGATACGCAGTATTTT. Translating it yields CASSLNQGSTDTQYF. Supplemented by reference TRBV18 and TRBJ2-3, the full variable domain reads NAGVMQNPRHLVRRRGQEARLRCSPMKGHSHVYWYRQLPEEGLKFMVYLQKENIIDESGMPKERFSAEFPKEGPSILRIQQVVRGDSAAYFCASSLNQGSTDTQYFGPGTRLTVL.

The chain links TRBV10-1 to TRBJ2-7; a weak D match, TRBD2 (6 bases). The V and J ends lost 2 bases and 7 bases respectively, with 21 bases between them. CDR1 and CDR2 from the germline V gene are WNHNN and SYGVQD (reference sequence). The CDR3 has 16 amino acids. Here the CDR3 DNA reads TGCGCCAGCAGTGAGGGGGAGACGGAGGGAGCTCGGGAGCAGTACTTC. It codes for CASSEGETEGAREQYF.

The chain joins TRBV19 to TRBJ1-2, with D maybe TRBD1 (5 bases). CDR1 is LNHDA, CDR2 SQIVND, per germline (reference sequence). With 3 bases removed from V and 1 base from J, the gap between germline ends came to 9 bases. The CDR3 length is 14 residues. CDR3 DNA sequence: TGTGCCAGTAGTATCAGGACATTTAACTATGGCTACACCTTC. As protein: CASSIRTFNYGYTF.